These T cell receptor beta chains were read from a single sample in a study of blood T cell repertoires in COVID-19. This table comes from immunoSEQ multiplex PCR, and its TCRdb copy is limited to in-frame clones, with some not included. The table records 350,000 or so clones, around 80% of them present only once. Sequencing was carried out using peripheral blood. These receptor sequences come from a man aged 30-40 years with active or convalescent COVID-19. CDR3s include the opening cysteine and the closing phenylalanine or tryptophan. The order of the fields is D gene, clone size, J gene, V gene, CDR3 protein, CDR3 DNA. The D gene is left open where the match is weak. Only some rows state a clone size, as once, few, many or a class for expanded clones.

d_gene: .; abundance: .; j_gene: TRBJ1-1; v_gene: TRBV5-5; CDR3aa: CASSRARRVEAFF; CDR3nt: TGTGCCAGCAGCCGGGCGCGGAGGGTTGAAGCTTTCTTT
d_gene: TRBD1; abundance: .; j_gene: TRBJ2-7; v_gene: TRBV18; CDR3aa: CASSYGQGREQYF; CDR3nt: TGTGCCAGCTCATACGGACAGGGCCGCGAGCAGTACTTC
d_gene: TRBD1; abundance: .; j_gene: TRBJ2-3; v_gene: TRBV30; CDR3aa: CAWSRTGSTDTQYF; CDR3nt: TGTGCCTGGAGTAGGACAGGGAGCACAGATACGCAGTATTTT
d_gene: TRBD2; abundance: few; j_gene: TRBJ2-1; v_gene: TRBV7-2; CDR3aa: CASSSYGRLASGRGFF; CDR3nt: TGTGCCAGCAGCTCCTACGGCCGACTAGCGTCTGGGCGGGGATTCTTC
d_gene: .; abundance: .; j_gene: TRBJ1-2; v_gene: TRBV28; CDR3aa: CASTPGLFYGYTF; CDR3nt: TGTGCCAGCACCCCGGGTCTTTTCTATGGCTACACCTTC
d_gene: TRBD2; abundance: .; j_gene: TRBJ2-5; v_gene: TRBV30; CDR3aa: CAWSRTSGETQYF; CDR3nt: TGTGCCTGGAGTAGGACTAGCGGAGAGACCCAGTACTTC
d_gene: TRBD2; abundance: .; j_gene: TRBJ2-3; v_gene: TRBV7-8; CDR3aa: CASSSGSGGRKGTDTQYF; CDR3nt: TGTGCCAGCAGCTCAGGTAGCGGGGGCCGAAAAGGCACAGATACGCAGTATTTT
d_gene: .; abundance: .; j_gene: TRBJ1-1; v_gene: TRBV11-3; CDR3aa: CASSLGGDLDAEAFF; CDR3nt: TGTGCCAGCAGCTTAGGCGGGGATCTCGACGCTGAAGCTTTCTTT
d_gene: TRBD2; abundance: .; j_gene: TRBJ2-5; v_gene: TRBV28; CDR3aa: CASTLLAGGSYQETQYF; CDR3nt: TGTGCCAGCACGTTACTAGCGGGAGGGTCGTACCAAGAGACCCAGTACTTC
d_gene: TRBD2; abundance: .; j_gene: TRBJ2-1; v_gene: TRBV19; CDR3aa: CASSIRLAVEQFF; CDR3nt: TGTGCCAGTAGTATTAGACTAGCGGTTGAGCAGTTCTTC
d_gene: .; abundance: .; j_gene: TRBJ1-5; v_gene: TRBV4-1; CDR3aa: CASSQDRSNQPQHF; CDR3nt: TGCGCCAGCAGCCAAGATCGGAGCAATCAGCCCCAGCATTTT
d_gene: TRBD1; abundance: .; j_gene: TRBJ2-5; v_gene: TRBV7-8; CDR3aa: CASSLRDREETQYF; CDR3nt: TGTGCCAGCAGCCTCCGGGACAGGGAAGAGACCCAGTACTTC
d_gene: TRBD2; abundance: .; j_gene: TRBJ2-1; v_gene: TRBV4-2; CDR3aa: CASSHKDGAGLAGGKWNEQFF; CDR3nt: TGTGCCAGCAGCCATAAAGATGGGGCTGGGCTAGCGGGGGGGAAATGGAATGAGCAGTTCTTC
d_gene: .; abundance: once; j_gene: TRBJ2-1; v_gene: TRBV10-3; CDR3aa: CAISRGYEQFF; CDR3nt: TGTGCCATCAGTAGGGGATACGAGCAGTTCTTC
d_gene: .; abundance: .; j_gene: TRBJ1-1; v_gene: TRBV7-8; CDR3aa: CASSVLSGSSPRTEAFF; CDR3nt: TGTGCCAGCAGCGTCCTAAGTGGGTCTTCCCCGAGGACTGAAGCTTTCTTT
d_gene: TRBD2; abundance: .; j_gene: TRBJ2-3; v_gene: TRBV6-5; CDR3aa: CASRSAGDGTDTQYF; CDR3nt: TGTGCCAGCAGGTCTGCGGGGGACGGCACAGATACGCAGTATTTT
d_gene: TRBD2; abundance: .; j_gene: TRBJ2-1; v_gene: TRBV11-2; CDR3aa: CASSLDWASGRSWDEQFF; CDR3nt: TGTGCCAGCAGCTTAGATTGGGCTAGCGGGAGAAGTTGGGATGAGCAGTTCTTC
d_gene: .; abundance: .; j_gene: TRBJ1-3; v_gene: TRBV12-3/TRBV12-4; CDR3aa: CASRFTGLNTIYF; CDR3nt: TGTGCCAGCAGATTTACAGGGCTTAACACCATATATTTT
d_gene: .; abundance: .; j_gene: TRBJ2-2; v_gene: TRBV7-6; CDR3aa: CASSSGPAGNTGELFF; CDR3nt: TGTGCCAGCAGCTCAGGGCCAGCCGGCAACACCGGGGAGCTGTTTTTT
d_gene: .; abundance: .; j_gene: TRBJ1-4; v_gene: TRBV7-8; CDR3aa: CASSPSLRNEKLFF; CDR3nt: TGTGCCAGCAGCCCGAGTTTGCGTAATGAAAAACTGTTTTTT
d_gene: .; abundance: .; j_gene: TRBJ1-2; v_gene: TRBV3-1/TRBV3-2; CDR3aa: CASSQVGWLGRHGYTF; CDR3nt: TGTGCCAGCAGCCAAGTCGGATGGTTGGGGCGGCATGGCTACACCTTC